The source of this TCR beta chain is a study of cytomegalovirus exposure and HLA in healthy donors. Study details: Across 300 to 400 genotyped donors, around 82% landed in the Caucasian-associated ancestry cluster. Notes on the study in general: TRBV6-2, TRBV6-3 and other indistinguishable V segments were excluded. Immune exposure data for these donors was limited to CMV serostatus.

The primer mix had 60 Vbeta and 13 Jbeta primers. The protocol was immunoSEQ multiplex PCR, while the TCRdb copy is restricted to in-frame clones and leaves out a portion. The sample lists under 250,000 clones, approximately 88% occurring once. CDR3 length: 18 residues. Germline V CDR1 and CDR2: MDHEN, SYDVKM. The V gene lost 5 bases and the J gene lost 3 bases, with 23 bases spanning the gap. On this clone itself: Its antigen is not identified.

The chain recombines TRBV28 with TRBJ2-1, with D maybe TRBD2 (5 bases). The source material was PBMCs. This TCR came from a boy younger than 10 in good health and CMV-seronegative. The CDR3 nucleotides are TGTGCCAGCAGTCCCCCCCCGGACTCTTCCGAAGTCTACAATGAGCAGTTCTTC. This translates into CASSPPPDSSEVYNEQFF.